The clone carrying this T cell receptor beta chain was picked up a small number of times. These data belong to a study of blood T cells in healthy people across ages. In germline, CDR1 is MGHRA, CDR2 YSYEKL. After removal of 5 bases from V and 0 bases from J, the junction contained 7 bases not matched to a gene. The CDR3 length is 16 residues. Alongside a J-beta primer mix, a sample-barcoded 5' primer served in a second PCR lasting roughly 7 to 12 cycles. MiXCR was run by TCRdb on the 5' RACE reads, yielding one entry per CDR3 protein. The table shows under 1,100,000 distinct CDR3 sequences, with roughly 24% occurring only once. Donors each provided roughly 9.6 milliliters of peripheral blood. The same data also went into a second study, on T cells of mothers and their children. That study adds: It was through the M1S primer of the second PCR that sample barcodes and 2-4 random nucleotides were added.

The chain has TRBV4-1 and TRBJ2-1; 7 bases match TRBD2. This clonotype was sampled from a girl aged 2 to 9 in good health. The specimen was blood. CDR3 DNA: TGCGCCAGCAGCGGCACGGGAGGAGTCTCCTACAATGAGCAGTTCTTC. Its translation is CASSGTGGVSYNEQFF.